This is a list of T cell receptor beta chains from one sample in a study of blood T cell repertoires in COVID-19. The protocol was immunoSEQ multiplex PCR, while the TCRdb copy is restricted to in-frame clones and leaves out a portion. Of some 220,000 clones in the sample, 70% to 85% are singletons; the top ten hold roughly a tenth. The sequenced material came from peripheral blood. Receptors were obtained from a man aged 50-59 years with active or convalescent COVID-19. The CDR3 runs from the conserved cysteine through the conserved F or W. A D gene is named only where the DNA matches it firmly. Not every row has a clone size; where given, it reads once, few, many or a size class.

CATSRGGGQGSAGELFF TGTGCCACCAGCAGAGGAGGGGGACAGGGCAGCGCCGGGGAGCTGTTTTTT TRBD1 TRBJ2-2 - TRBV15
CASSLVGRTNEKLFF TGTGCCAGCAGCTTAGTCGGGAGGACTAATGAAAAACTGTTTTTT - TRBJ1-4 - TRBV7-2
CASSRLGSGANVLTF TGTGCCAGCAGCCGACTAGGGTCCGGGGCCAACGTCCTGACTTTC - TRBJ2-6 - TRBV3-1/TRBV3-2
CASSSGDESMHF TGTGCCAGCAGTTCGGGTGACGAATCGATGCATTTT - TRBJ1-5 few TRBV28
CASSYEDINQPQHF TGTGCCAGCAGCTACGAGGACATCAATCAGCCCCAGCATTTT - TRBJ1-5 - TRBV6-6
CASSQGGGFSPLHF TGCGCCAGCAGCCAAGGGGGGGGTTTTTCGCCCCTCCACTTT - TRBJ1-6 - TRBV4-3
CASRKDRGETQYF TGCGCCAGCAGGAAAGACAGGGGAGAGACCCAGTACTTC TRBD1 TRBJ2-5 - TRBV5-1
CSASPSGNEQFF TGCAGTGCTAGTCCTAGCGGGAATGAGCAGTTCTTC TRBD2 TRBJ2-1 - TRBV20-1
CASSRGTGGRMNTEAFF TGTGCCAGCAGCCGGGGGACAGGGGGAAGGATGAACACTGAAGCTTTCTTT TRBD1 TRBJ1-1 once TRBV5-5
CASTSSGNTIYF TGTGCCAGCACGTCGTCGGGAAACACCATATATTTT - TRBJ1-3 - TRBV12-3/TRBV12-4
CASSFTGDTGELFF TGCGCCAGCAGCTTTACAGGGGACACCGGGGAGCTGTTTTTT TRBD1 TRBJ2-2 - TRBV5-1
CASSLDLAGRETQYF TGTGCCAGCAGCTTGGACCTAGCGGGCCGGGAGACCCAGTACTTC TRBD2 TRBJ2-5 - TRBV5-4
CASSSSPPHGGGTGELFF TGTGCCAGCAGTTCCTCGCCCCCCCATGGGGGCGGCACCGGGGAGCTGTTTTTT - TRBJ2-2 - TRBV28
CATSDYVGTGGQGYTF TGTGCCACCAGCGACTACGTTGGGACAGGGGGTCAAGGCTACACCTTC TRBD1 TRBJ1-2 - TRBV15
CASSQGQGRQYF TGTGCCAGCAGCCAGGGACAGGGACGGCAGTACTTC TRBD1 TRBJ2-7 - TRBV11-3
CASSYDRLDGEQYF TGTGCCAGCAGCTACGACAGGCTAGATGGCGAGCAGTACTTC - TRBJ2-7 - TRBV9
CASSRGQRNQPQHF TGTGCCAGCAGCCGCGGACAGCGAAATCAGCCCCAGCATTTT - TRBJ1-5 once TRBV5-8
CASSLSPSTDTQYF TGTGCCAGCAGCTTAAGCCCTAGCACAGATACGCAGTATTTT - TRBJ2-3 - TRBV11-2
CASSPRTLARELFF TGTGCCAGCTCACCAAGGACACTGGCCAGGGAGCTGTTTTTT - TRBJ2-2 - TRBV18
CASSRPPDEGLGSDTQYF TGTGCCAGCAGCCGCCCGCCGGACGAGGGATTGGGTTCAGATACGCAGTATTTT - TRBJ2-3 - TRBV14
CASNHPWEKSEDQPQHF TGTGCCAGCAACCATCCGTGGGAGAAGAGTGAGGATCAGCCCCAGCATTTT - TRBJ1-5 - TRBV28
CASSQDRFGGVNEQFF TGTGCCAGCAGCCAAGATCGATTCGGGGGGGTGAATGAGCAGTTCTTC TRBD2 TRBJ2-1 - TRBV3-1/TRBV3-2
CASSNLTSGFTDTQYF TGTGCCAGCAGCAACTTAACTAGCGGCTTCACAGATACGCAGTATTTT TRBD2 TRBJ2-3 - TRBV5-4
CASSEQQGPGNTIYF TGTGCCAGCAGTGAACAACAGGGGCCTGGAAACACCATATATTTT TRBD1 TRBJ1-3 - TRBV6-1
CASSPGLAGQPYEQYF TGTGCCAGCAGTCCGGGACTAGCGGGACAGCCCTACGAGCAGTACTTC TRBD2 TRBJ2-7 - TRBV6-6
CASSRGEYTEAFF TGTGCCAGCAGCCGAGGTGAGTACACTGAAGCTTTCTTT - TRBJ1-1 - TRBV3-1/TRBV3-2
CASSLAGQRAEAFF TGCGCCAGCAGCTTGGCAGGGCAGAGAGCTGAAGCTTTCTTT - TRBJ1-1 - TRBV5-1
CASSPGTGGKFF TGTGCCAGCAGCCCCGGGACAGGGGGCAAGTTCTTC TRBD1 TRBJ2-1 few TRBV7-9
CASSTTRTNTGELFF TGTGCCAGCAGCACAACTAGAACGAACACCGGGGAGCTGTTTTTT - TRBJ2-2 - TRBV11-1
CASSLNLVNNSPLHF TGTGCCAGCAGTCTGAACCTAGTGAATAATTCACCCCTCCACTTT - TRBJ1-6 - TRBV27
CASSVTGLSGYTF TGTGCCAGCAGCGTGACAGGGCTCTCTGGCTACACCTTC TRBD1 TRBJ1-2 - TRBV2
CASSPGIAGDTGELFF TGCGCCAGCAGCCCCGGGATAGCGGGGGACACCGGGGAGCTGTTTTTT TRBD2 TRBJ2-2 - TRBV5-1
CASSSQGYGYTF TGTGCCAGTAGTAGCCAGGGCTATGGCTACACCTTC - TRBJ1-2 - TRBV19
CASRGAGAKGYGYTF TGTGCCAGCAGAGGGGCAGGAGCCAAAGGCTATGGCTACACCTTC - TRBJ1-2 - TRBV9
CASSVRGDSSFSYEQYF TGTGCCAGCAGCGTGAGGGGGGACAGCTCCTTCTCCTACGAGCAGTACTTC - TRBJ2-7 - TRBV9
CATRPGQSRGSLHF TGTGCCACCAGGCCGGGACAGTCCCGAGGGTCCCTCCACTTT TRBD1 TRBJ1-6 - TRBV15
CASSPPTGKETQYF TGTGCCAGCTCACCACCTACAGGGAAGGAGACCCAGTACTTC - TRBJ2-5 - TRBV18
CASSPGLAGQADTQYF TGTGCCAGCAGCCCTGGACTAGCGGGGCAGGCAGATACGCAGTATTTT TRBD2 TRBJ2-3 - TRBV7-3
CASSLRGDLYNSPLHF TGCGCCAGCAGCTTGAGGGGCGATTTATATAATTCACCCCTCCACTTT - TRBJ1-6 - TRBV5-1
CASSLAQGTNSPLHF TGTGCCAGCAGCTTAGCGCAGGGAACTAATTCACCCCTCCACTTT - TRBJ1-6 - TRBV7-2
CASSPLTGLTDTQYF TGCGCCAGCAGCCCCTTGACAGGCCTCACAGATACGCAGTATTTT - TRBJ2-3 - TRBV5-1
CASSGGGPNEKLFF TGTGCCAGCAGCGGAGGGGGCCCTAATGAAAAACTGTTTTTT TRBD1 TRBJ1-4 - TRBV9